The T cell receptor (beta chain) described here comes from a study of blood T cell repertoires in COVID-19. About the study: Acute and convalescent COVID-19 samples came from the United States, Italy and Spain.

Germline V gives CDR1 SGHDT, CDR2 YYEEEE. This CDR3 has 13 residues. With 7 bases removed from V and 8 bases from J, the gap between germline ends came to 15 bases. Under the authors' procedure: Estimates of nucleated cell counts were drawn from the amplification of reference gene primers. The data were produced by immunoSEQ multiplex PCR, yet TCRdb's version contains in-frame clones alone and is incomplete. That table supplies the V and J calls and clone size; D and trimming were determined from the DNA. The sample yields over 150,000 clones, more than 70% seen once. Sequenced sample: peripheral blood. This chain connects TRBV5-6 to TRBJ1-4, with D maybe TRBD1 (5 bases). This TCR was recovered from a man in his forties or fifties with active or convalescent COVID-19. CDR3 in amino acids: CASYPQGGEKLFF. CDR3 DNA sequence: TGTGCCAGCTACCCGCAGGGTGGGGAAAAACTGTTTTTT.